Listed below are T cell receptor beta chains from one sample, sequenced in a study of early T cells in non-severe SARS-CoV-2 infection. TCRdb ran MiXCR on the 5' RACE reads and lists one entry per CDR3 protein. The sample consists of about 100,000 distinct CDR3 sequences, under 15% of them appearing once. The sequenced material came from whole blood. Source of these receptors: an adult who was a healthcare worker with PCR-confirmed SARS-CoV-2 infection or an uninfected control (not recorded which). CDR3s include the opening cysteine and the closing phenylalanine or tryptophan. Each record gives: clone size, D gene, V gene, J gene, CDR3 DNA, CDR3 protein. The D gene is left open where the match is weak. Part of the rows lack a size; the others show once, few, many or a class for expanded clones.

>many|.|TRBV29-1|TRBJ1-2
TGCAGCGTTCCCGAGGACTATGGCTACACCTTC
CSVPEDYGYTF
>many|.|TRBV6-1|TRBJ2-7
TGTGCCAGCAGTGGAAGGGGGGGCTCCTACGAGCAGTACTTC
CASSGRGGSYEQYF
>many|TRBD2|TRBV6-6|TRBJ2-5
TGTGCCAGCAGTTACTCGACGGGACTAGCGGGGGGGAAAGAGACCCAGTACTTC
CASSYSTGLAGGKETQYF
>many|.|TRBV27|TRBJ1-6
TGTGCCAGCAGTTTATACCCCCCCAAGGGGTCACCCCTCCACTTT
CASSLYPPKGSPLHF
>many|.|TRBV29-1|TRBJ2-7
TGCAGCGCCCAGGGGGGACAGTCGGACGAGCAGTACTTC
CSAQGGQSDEQYF
>many|TRBD1|TRBV11-2|TRBJ2-3
TGTGCCAGCAGCTCTATGGGACAGATAATCACAGATACGCAGTATTTT
CASSSMGQIITDTQYF
>.|TRBD2|TRBV4-2|TRBJ2-5
TGTGCCAGCAGCCCCCTGGCGGGGGGGCCGTACCAAGAGACCCAGTACTTC
CASSPLAGGPYQETQYF
>few|.|TRBV5-1|TRBJ2-7
TGCGCCAGCAGCTTGGAATGGGCCCTTTACGAGCAGTACTTC
CASSLEWALYEQYF
>.|.|TRBV6-5|TRBJ2-7
TGTGCCAGCAGTTACTCGAGGGGTTCCCACGAGCAGTACTTC
CASSYSRGSHEQYF
>.|TRBD1|TRBV28|TRBJ2-5
TGTGCCAGCAGTTTGGTTCGGCAGGGGGCTATCCAAGAGACCCAGTACTTC
CASSLVRQGAIQETQYF
>.|.|TRBV24-1|TRBJ2-4
TGTGCCACCAGTGATTCGGACAGAAAAAACATTCAGTACTTC
CATSDSDRKNIQYF
>few|TRBD1|TRBV20-1|TRBJ1-5
TGCAGTGCTCCTTCCGGGACAGGGGAGAGTCCCCAGCATTTT
CSAPSGTGESPQHF
>many|.|TRBV20-1|TRBJ2-3
TGCAGTGCAAGGGTGGGGCCGGTCACAGATACGCAGTATTTT
CSARVGPVTDTQYF
>.|TRBD2|TRBV6-6|TRBJ2-1
TGTGCCAGCAAAATCCTAGCGGGTAATAACAATGAGCAGTTCTTC
CASKILAGNNNEQFF
>few|TRBD2|TRBV2|TRBJ2-3
TGTGCCAGCATCCGGCGGGAGCACAAGCAGTATTTT
CASIRREHKQYF
>many|.|TRBV6-2/TRBV6-3|TRBJ1-5
TGTGCCAGCAGTCCTCCCCGGACAGTGAGGGGGAATCAGCCCCAGCATTTT
CASSPPRTVRGNQPQHF
>.|.|TRBV27|TRBJ2-3
TGTGCCAGCAGTTCCTCCTCGACTATGGCGCAGTATTTT
CASSSSSTMAQYF
>.|TRBD2|TRBV7-9|TRBJ2-3
TGTGCCAGCAGCTGCCCCTTAATAGCGGGGTACACAGATACGCAGTATTTT
CASSCPLIAGYTDTQYF
>many|.|TRBV28|TRBJ2-5
TGTGCCCCATGGGGTCAGGAAGCAGGGACCCAGTACTTC
CAPWGQEAGTQYF